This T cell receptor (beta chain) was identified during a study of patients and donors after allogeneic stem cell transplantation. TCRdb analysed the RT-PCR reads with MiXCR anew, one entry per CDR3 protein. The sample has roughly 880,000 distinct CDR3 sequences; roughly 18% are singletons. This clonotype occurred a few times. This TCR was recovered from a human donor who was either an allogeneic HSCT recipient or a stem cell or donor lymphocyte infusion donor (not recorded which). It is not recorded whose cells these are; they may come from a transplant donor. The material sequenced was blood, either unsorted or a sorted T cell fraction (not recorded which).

CDR3 loop: CASSLGGYGGGTDTQYF. The CDR3 DNA is TGCGCCAGCAGCTTGGGAGGTTATGGGGGTGGCACAGATACGCAGTATTTT. The chain links TRBV5-1 to TRBJ2-3; D is tentatively TRBD1 or TRBD2 (5 bases each). V shed 0 bases and J shed 1 base, with 15 bases lying between them. This CDR3 region has 17 residues. Germline CDR1 and CDR2: SGHRS and YFSETQ. Combining the CDR3 with reference TRBV5-1 and TRBJ2-3 gives the whole variable domain KAGVTQTPRYLIKTRGQQVTLSCSPISGHRSVSWYQQTPGQGLQFLFEYFSETQRNKGNFPGRFSGRQFSNSRSEMNVSTLELGDSALYLCASSLGGYGGGTDTQYFGPGTRLTVL.